These T cell receptor beta chains were read from a single sample in a study of blood T cell repertoires in COVID-19. The assay was immunoSEQ multiplex PCR, and TCRdb's table has in-frame clones only and misses some. The sample has under 150,000 clones, under 85% seen once; the top ten hold 5.5% to 7%. The material sequenced was peripheral blood. The receptors were sampled from a human donor in a cohort sampled during active COVID-19. The CDR3 runs from the conserved cysteine through the conserved F or W. D genes are given only for firm matches. Only some rows state a clone size, as once, few, many or a class for expanded clones.

length	V	size	J	D	CDR3	DNA
14	TRBV11-2	.	TRBJ1-2	.	CASSLIDINYGYTF	TGTGCCAGCAGCTTAATCGACATAAACTATGGCTACACCTTC
15	TRBV4-3	once	TRBJ2-7	.	CASSQDPGNRGEQYF	TGCGCCAGCAGCCAAGATCCAGGGAATAGGGGCGAGCAGTACTTC
14	TRBV7-3	.	TRBJ2-3	.	CASSLTSGTDTQYF	TGTGCCAGCAGCTTAACATCGGGCACAGATACGCAGTATTTT
15	TRBV9	once	TRBJ1-1	TRBD1	CASSVRQGPDTEAFF	TGTGCCAGCAGCGTCCGACAGGGACCTGACACTGAAGCTTTCTTT
15	TRBV7-2	.	TRBJ1-4	TRBD1	CASSPDRGWNEKLFF	TGTGCCAGCAGCCCGGACAGGGGGTGGAATGAAAAACTGTTTTTT
15	TRBV24-1	.	TRBJ2-3	.	CATSDPGQSTDTQYF	TGTGCCACCAGTGACCCCGGACAGAGCACAGATACGCAGTATTTT
15	TRBV7-2	.	TRBJ1-4	.	CASSLAMRTNEKLFF	TGTGCCAGCAGCTTAGCTATGAGGACTAATGAAAAACTGTTTTTT
14	TRBV4-3	.	TRBJ1-5	TRBD1	CASSQDDRVKPQHF	TGCGCCAGCAGCCAAGATGACAGGGTGAAGCCCCAGCATTTT
15	TRBV9	.	TRBJ2-5	TRBD2	CASSSLGEGRETQYF	TGTGCCAGCAGCTCACTCGGGGAGGGGAGGGAGACCCAGTACTTC
13	TRBV6-2/TRBV6-3	.	TRBJ1-1	.	CASSRVGKTEAFF	TGTGCCAGCAGTAGGGTCGGGAAAACTGAAGCTTTCTTT
14	TRBV19	.	TRBJ1-5	.	CASSPDRYNQPQHF	TGTGCCAGTAGTCCTGACAGATACAATCAGCCCCAGCATTTT
13	TRBV5-1	.	TRBJ2-5	.	CASSGEVQETQYF	TGCGCCAGCAGCGGAGAGGTTCAAGAGACCCAGTACTTC
13	TRBV4-2	.	TRBJ1-1	.	CASSQVPLAEAFF	TGTGCCAGCAGCCAAGTTCCCCTAGCTGAAGCTTTCTTT
14	TRBV6-5	.	TRBJ2-5	TRBD1	CASSRTGDQETQYF	TGTGCCAGCAGTAGGACAGGGGATCAAGAGACCCAGTACTTC
16	TRBV30	.	TRBJ2-2	TRBD2	CAWSKLSGGDTGELFF	TGTGCCTGGAGCAAATTGAGCGGGGGGGACACCGGGGAGCTGTTTTTT
14	TRBV18	once	TRBJ2-3	.	CASSGATGSDTQYF	TGTGCCAGCTCAGGGGCGACAGGATCAGATACGCAGTATTTT
13	TRBV19	.	TRBJ2-1	TRBD2	CASSGLAGVEQFF	TGTGCCAGTAGCGGACTAGCGGGGGTCGAGCAGTTCTTC
16	TRBV5-4	.	TRBJ2-1	.	CASSKGHESSYNEQFF	TGTGCCAGCAGCAAAGGACACGAGAGCTCCTACAATGAGCAGTTCTTC